The clone carrying this TCR beta chain came up a few times. Its antigen is unidentified. Germline trimming cut 5 bases from V and 4 bases from J; bases unmatched to any gene: 2. The CDR3 has 14 residues. Germline lookup yields CDR1 KGHSH and CDR2 LQKENI. The sample belongs to a study of beta chain features in type 1 diabetes. Overall study results and limits: The cDNA sequencing approach could over-represent high-TCR-expressing cells.

The study reverse transcribed the entire isolated RNA, so it sequenced expressed TCRB transcripts. Naive, central memory and regulatory T cell samples averaged around 3.9 million reads. Sequencing used immunoSEQ multiplex PCR; TCRdb keeps in-frame clones, though not all of them. The table lists 200,000 to 250,000 clones, 25% to 30% of them singletons. Sequenced material: central memory CD4+ T cells from blood. V usage is TRBV18 and J usage is TRBJ2-7; TRBD2 matches 13 bases. The TCR was taken from a man aged 25 to 40 in good health. The CDR3 DNA is TGTGCCAGCTCAGGACTAGCGGGAGAGTACGAGCAGTACTTC. Translated, it gives CASSGLAGEYEQYF.